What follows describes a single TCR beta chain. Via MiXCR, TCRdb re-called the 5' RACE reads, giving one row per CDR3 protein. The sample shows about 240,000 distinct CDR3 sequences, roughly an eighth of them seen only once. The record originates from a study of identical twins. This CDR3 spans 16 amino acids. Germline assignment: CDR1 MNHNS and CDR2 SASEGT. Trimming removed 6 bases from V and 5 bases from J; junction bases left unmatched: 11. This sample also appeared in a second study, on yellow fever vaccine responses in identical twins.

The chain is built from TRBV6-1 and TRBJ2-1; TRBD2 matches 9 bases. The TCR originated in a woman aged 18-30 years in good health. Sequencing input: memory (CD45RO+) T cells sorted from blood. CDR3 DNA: TGTGCCAGCAGCTCCAGAGGGGCGGGAGGGAACAATGAGCAGTTCTTC. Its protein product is CASSSRGAGGNNEQFF.